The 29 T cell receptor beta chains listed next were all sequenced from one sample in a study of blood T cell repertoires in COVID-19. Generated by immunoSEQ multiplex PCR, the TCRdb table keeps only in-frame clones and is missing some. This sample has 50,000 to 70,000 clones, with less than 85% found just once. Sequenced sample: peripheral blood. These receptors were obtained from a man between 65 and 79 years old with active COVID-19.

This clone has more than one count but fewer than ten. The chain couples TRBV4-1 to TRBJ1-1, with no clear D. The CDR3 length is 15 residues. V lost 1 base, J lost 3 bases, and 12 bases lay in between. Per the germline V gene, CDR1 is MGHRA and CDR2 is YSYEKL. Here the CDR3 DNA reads TGCGCCAGCAGCCAAGGGGCTTCGTGGGACACTGAAGCTTTCTTT. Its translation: CASSQGASWDTEAFF.

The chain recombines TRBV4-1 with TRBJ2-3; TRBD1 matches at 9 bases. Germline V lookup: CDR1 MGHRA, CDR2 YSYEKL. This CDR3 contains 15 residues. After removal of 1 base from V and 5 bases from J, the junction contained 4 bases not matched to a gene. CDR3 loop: CASSQVQGAKDTQYF. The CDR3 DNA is TGCGCCAGCAGCCAAGTACAGGGGGCAAAAGATACGCAGTATTTT.

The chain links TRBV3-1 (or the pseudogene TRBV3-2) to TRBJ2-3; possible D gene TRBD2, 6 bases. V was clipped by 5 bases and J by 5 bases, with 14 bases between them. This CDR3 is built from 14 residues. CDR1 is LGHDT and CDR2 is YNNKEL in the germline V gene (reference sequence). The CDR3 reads CASSARGIKDTQYF. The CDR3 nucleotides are TGTGCCAGCAGCGCTCGGGGGATTAAAGATACGCAGTATTTT.

The CDR3 spells CSVVIGASGNEQFF. The CDR3 DNA follows: TGCAGCGTTGTTATAGGGGCTAGCGGGAATGAGCAGTTCTTC. The chain employs TRBV29-1 and TRBJ2-1; TRBD2 matches 8 bases. V gave up 4 bases and J gave up 7 bases; unmatched junction bases: 9. Germline V gene data show CDR1 as SQVTM and CDR2 as ANQGSEA. This CDR3 comprises 14 residues.

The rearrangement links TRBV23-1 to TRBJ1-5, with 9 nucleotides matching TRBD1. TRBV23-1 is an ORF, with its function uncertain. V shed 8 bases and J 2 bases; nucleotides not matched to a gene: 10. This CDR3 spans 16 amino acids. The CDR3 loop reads CASRRSGQGGNQPQHF. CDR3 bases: TGCGCCAGCCGAAGGTCGGGACAGGGAGGCAATCAGCCCCAGCATTTT.

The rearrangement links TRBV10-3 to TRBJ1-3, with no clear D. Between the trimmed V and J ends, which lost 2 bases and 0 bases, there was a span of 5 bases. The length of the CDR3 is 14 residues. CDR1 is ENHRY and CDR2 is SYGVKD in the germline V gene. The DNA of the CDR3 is TGTGCCATCAGTGAGACAGACTCTGGAAACACCATATATTTT. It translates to CAISETDSGNTIYF.

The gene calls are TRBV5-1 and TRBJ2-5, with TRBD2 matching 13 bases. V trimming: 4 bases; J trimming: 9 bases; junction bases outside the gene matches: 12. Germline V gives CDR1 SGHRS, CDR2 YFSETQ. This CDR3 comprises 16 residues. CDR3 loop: CASSPTSGRANVAQYF. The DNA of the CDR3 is TGCGCCAGCAGCCCCACTAGCGGGAGGGCGAACGTGGCCCAGTACTTC.

The CDR3 reads CASSRDQGGYTF. The CDR3 nucleotides are TGTGCCAGCTCACGAGACCAGGGTGGCTACACCTTC. This rearrangement joins TRBV18 to TRBJ1-2; tentative D call: TRBD1 (5 bases). Germline CDR1 KGHSH, CDR2 LQKENI. With 4 bases removed from V and 7 bases from J, the gap between germline ends came to 10 bases. The CDR3 loop spans 12 amino acids. The whole variable domain, filled in from reference TRBV18 and TRBJ1-2, reads NAGVMQNPRHLVRRRGQEARLRCSPMKGHSHVYWYRQLPEEGLKFMVYLQKENIIDESGMPKERFSAEFPKEGPSILRIQQVVRGDSAAYFCASSRDQGGYTFGSGTRLTVV.

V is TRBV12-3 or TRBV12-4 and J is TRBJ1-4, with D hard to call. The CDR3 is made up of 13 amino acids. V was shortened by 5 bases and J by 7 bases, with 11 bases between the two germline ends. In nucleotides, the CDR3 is TGTGCCAGCAGTCAGGTGGTGGGTGAAAAACTGTTTTTT. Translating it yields CASSQVVGEKLFF.

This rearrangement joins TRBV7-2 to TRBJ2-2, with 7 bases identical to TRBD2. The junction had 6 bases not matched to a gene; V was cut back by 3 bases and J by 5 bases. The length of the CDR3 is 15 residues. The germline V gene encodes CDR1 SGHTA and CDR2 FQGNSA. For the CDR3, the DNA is TGTGCCAGCAGCTTGGGGCGGGAGTATACCGGGGAGCTGTTTTTT. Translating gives CASSLGREYTGELFF.

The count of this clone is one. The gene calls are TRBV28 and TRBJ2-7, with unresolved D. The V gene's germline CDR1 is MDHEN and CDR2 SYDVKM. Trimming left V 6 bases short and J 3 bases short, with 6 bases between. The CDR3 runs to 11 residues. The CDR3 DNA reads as TGTGCCAGCAGCGCGTACTACGAGCAGTACTTC. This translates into CASSAYYEQYF.

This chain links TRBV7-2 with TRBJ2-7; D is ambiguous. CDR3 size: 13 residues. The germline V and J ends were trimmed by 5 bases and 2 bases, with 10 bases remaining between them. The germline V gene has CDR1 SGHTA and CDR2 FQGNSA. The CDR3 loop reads CASSPRLTYEQYF. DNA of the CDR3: TGTGCCAGCAGCCCGAGACTCACCTACGAGCAGTACTTC.

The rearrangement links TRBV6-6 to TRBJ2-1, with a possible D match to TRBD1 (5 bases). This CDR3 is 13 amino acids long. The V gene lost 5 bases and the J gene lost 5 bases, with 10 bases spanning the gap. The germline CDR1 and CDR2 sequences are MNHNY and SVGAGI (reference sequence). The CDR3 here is CASSPDSNNEQFF. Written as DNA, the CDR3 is TGTGCCAGCAGTCCTGACAGCAACAATGAGCAGTTCTTC.

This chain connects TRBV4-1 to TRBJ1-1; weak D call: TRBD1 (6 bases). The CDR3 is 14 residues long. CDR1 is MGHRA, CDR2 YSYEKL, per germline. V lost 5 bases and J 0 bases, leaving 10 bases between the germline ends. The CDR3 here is CASSTRQVNTEAFF. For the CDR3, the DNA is TGCGCCAGCAGCACTCGACAGGTGAACACTGAAGCTTTCTTT.

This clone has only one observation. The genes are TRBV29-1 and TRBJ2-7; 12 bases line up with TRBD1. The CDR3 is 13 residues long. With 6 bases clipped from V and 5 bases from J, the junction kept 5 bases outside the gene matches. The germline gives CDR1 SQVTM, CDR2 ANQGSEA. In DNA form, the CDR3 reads TGCAGCGTCGGGACAGGGGGCGAGGACGAGCAGTACTTC. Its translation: CSVGTGGEDEQYF.

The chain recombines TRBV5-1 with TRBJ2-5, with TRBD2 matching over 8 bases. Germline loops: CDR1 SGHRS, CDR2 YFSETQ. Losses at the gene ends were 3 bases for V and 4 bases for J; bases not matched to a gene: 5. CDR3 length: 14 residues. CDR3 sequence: CASSSLAGGETQYF. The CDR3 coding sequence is TGCGCCAGCAGCTCCCTTGCGGGAGGAGAGACCCAGTACTTC.

The CDR3, as DNA: TGTGCCAGCAGCCCGGGGTGGGGGCGAGAGACCCAGTACTTC. Translating gives CASSPGWGRETQYF. The chain carries TRBV7-9 and TRBJ2-5; tentative D call: TRBD1 (6 bases). Trimming removed 5 bases from V and 4 bases from J, with 14 bases in between. The germline CDR1 and CDR2 sequences are SEHNR and FQNEAQ (reference sequence). CDR3 length equals 14 residues.

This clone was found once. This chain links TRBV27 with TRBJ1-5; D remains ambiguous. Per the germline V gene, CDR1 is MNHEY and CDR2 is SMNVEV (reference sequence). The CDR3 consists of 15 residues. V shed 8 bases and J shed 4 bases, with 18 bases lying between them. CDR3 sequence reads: CASYSAGLTNQPQHF. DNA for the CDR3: TGTGCCAGCTACTCGGCGGGTCTTACGAATCAGCCCCAGCATTTT.

DNA of the CDR3: TGTGCCAGCAGCGACACAGGGGTCATTCAGTACTTC. Translating gives CASSDTGVIQYF. This chain connects TRBV7-3 to TRBJ2-4, with TRBD1 matching 7 bases. CDR1 is SGHTA, CDR2 FQGTGA, per germline. V shed 5 bases and J 9 bases; nucleotides not matched to a gene: 4. The CDR3 sequence is 12 residues long.

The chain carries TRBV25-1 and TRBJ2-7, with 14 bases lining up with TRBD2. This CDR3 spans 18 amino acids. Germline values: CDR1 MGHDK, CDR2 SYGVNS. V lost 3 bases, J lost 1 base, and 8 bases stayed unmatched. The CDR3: CASSDPGTSGRYSYEQYF. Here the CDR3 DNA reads TGTGCCAGCAGTGATCCCGGGACTAGCGGGAGATATTCCTACGAGCAGTACTTC.

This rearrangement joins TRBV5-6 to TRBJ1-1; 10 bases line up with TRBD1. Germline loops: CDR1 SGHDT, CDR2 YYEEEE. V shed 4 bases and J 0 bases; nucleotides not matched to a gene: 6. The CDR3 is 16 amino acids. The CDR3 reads CASSPDRGLLNTEAFF. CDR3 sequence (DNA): TGTGCCAGCAGCCCAGACAGGGGGCTTCTGAACACTGAAGCTTTCTTT.

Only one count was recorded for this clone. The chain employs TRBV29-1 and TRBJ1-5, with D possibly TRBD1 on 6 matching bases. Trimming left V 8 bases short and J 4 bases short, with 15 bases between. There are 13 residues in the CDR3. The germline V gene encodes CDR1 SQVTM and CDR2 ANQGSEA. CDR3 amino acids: CSTSQGSNQPQHF. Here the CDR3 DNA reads TGCAGCACCTCACAGGGTTCGAATCAGCCCCAGCATTTT.

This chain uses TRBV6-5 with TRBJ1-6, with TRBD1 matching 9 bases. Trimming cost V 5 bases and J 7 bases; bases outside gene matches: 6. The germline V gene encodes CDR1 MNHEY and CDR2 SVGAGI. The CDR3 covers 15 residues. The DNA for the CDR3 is TGTGCCAGCAGTACGGGACAGGGCTGGAATTCACCCCTCCACTTT. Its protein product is CASSTGQGWNSPLHF.

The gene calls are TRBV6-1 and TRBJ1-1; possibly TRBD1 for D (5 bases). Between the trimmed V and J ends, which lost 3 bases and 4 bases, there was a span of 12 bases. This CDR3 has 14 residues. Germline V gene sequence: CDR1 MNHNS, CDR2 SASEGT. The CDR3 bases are TGTGCCAGCAGTGAGAGTTGGGGGGGCACTGAAGCTTTCTTT. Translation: CASSESWGGTEAFF.

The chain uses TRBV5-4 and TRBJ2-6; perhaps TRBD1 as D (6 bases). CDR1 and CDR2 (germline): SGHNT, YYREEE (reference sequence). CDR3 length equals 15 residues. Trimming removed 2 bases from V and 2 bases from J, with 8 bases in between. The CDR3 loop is CASSFGDTGANVLTF. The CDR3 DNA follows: TGTGCCAGCAGCTTCGGGGACACTGGGGCCAACGTCCTGACTTTC.

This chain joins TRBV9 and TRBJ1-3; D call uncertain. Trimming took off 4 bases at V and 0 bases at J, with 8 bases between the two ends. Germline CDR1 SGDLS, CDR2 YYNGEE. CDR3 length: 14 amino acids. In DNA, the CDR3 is TGTGCCAGCAGCCCCCAGGTCTCTGGAAACACCATATATTTT. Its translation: CASSPQVSGNTIYF. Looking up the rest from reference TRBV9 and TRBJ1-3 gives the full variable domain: DSGVTQTPKHLITATGQRVTLRCSPRSGDLSVYWYQQSLDQGLQFLIQYYNGEERAKGNILERFSAQQFPDLHSELNLSSLELGDSALYFCASSPQVSGNTIYFGEGSWLTVV.

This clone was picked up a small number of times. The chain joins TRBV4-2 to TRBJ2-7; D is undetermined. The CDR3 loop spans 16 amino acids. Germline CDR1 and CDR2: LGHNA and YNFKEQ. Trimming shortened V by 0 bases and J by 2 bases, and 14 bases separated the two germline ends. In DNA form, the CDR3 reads TGTGCCAGCAGCCAAGATCTTTCAAATTCGGCCTACGAGCAGTACTTC. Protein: CASSQDLSNSAYEQYF.

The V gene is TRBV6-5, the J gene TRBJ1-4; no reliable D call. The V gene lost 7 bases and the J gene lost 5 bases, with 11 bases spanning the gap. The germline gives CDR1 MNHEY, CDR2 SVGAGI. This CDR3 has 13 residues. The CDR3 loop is CASMGQNNEKLFF. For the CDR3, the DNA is TGTGCCAGCATGGGCCAGAACAATGAAAAACTGTTTTTT.

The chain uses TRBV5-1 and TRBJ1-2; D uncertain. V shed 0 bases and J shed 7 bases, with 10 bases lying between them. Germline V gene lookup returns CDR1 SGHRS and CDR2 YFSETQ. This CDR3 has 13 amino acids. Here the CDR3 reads CASSLAATSGYTF. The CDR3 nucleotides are TGCGCCAGCAGCTTGGCCGCCACTAGTGGCTACACCTTC.